This TCR beta chain was captured in a study of T cell responses to AZD1222 COVID-19 vaccine. This CDR3 comprises 15 residues. J was trimmed by 15 bases and V by 2 bases; bases with no gene match: 13. CDR1 and CDR2 from the germline V gene are SGHTA and FQGNSA. Profiled with immunoSEQ multiplex PCR; TCRdb holds only in-frame clones, not every one. Of about 110,000 clones in the sample, roughly nine tenths were seen once. Here the sequenced sample was peripheral blood, taken on day 0 of AZD1222 vaccination. This chain connects TRBV7-2 to TRBJ1-4, with 9 bases aligning to TRBD1. The origin of this receptor is an adult in good health. The DNA of the CDR3 is TGTGCCAGCAGCTTACGGGACAGGGATAATCAGGGGATGTTTTTT. It translates to CASSLRDRDNQGMFF.